One sample yielded the 17 T cell receptor beta chains listed below, sequenced in a study of cytomegalovirus exposure and HLA in healthy donors. This PCR relied on a set of 60 Vbeta primers and 13 Jbeta primers. Sequencing was performed with immunoSEQ multiplex PCR; in TCRdb, only in-frame clones are kept and a portion is missing. The sample shows 190,000 or so clones, under 85% of them seen only once. The sequenced sample was PBMCs. The source is a man between 45 and 60 years old in good health and CMV-seronegative.

V and J are TRBV27 and TRBJ2-5, with D perhaps matching TRBD2 (5 bases). CDR3 length: 15 amino acids. Germline V lookup: CDR1 MNHEY, CDR2 SMNVEV (reference sequence). Trimming removed 0 bases from V and 5 bases from J, with 13 bases in between. The CDR3 here is CASSLSRGVYETQYF. CDR3 DNA sequence: TGTGCCAGCAGTTTATCTCGGGGAGTTTACGAGACCCAGTACTTC.

This clone has only one observation. The genes are TRBV10-1 and TRBJ2-5; a possible D gene is TRBD2 (6 bases). TRBJ2-7 explains the end of the DNA better; the J call may be wrong. CDR1 is WNHNN, CDR2 SYGVQD, per germline (reference sequence). The CDR3 is 15 residues long. CDR3 in amino acids: CASSGPGLATYEQYF. As DNA, the CDR3 is TGCGCCAGCAGTGGACCGGGACTTGCTACCTACGAGCAGTACTTC.

The chain recombines TRBV5-1 with TRBJ2-1; 10 nucleotides agree with TRBD2. The CDR3 totals 16 residues. Germline V gene data show CDR1 as SGHRS and CDR2 as YFSETQ. After removal of 1 base from V and 4 bases from J, the junction contained 5 bases not matched to a gene. The CDR3 is CASSLSASGGYNEQFF. The CDR3 coding sequence is TGCGCCAGCAGCTTGTCGGCTAGCGGGGGATACAATGAGCAGTTCTTC.

This CDR3 is CASTTPAGNEQFF. The CDR3 DNA follows: TGTGCCAGCACCACTCCCGCCGGGAATGAGCAGTTCTTC. The chain uses TRBV11-2 and TRBJ2-1, with no clear D. The CDR3 sequence is 13 residues long. Trimming removed 7 bases at V and 7 bases at J, with 14 bases between. Per germline, CDR1 SGHAT and CDR2 FQNNGV. The entire variable domain, with the rest obtained from reference TRBV11-2 and TRBJ2-1, is as follows: EAGVAQSPRYKIIEKRQSVAFWCNPISGHATLYWYQQILGQGPKLLIQFQNNGVVDDSQLPKDRFSAERLKGVDSTLKIQPAKLEDSAVYLCASTTPAGNEQFFGPGTRLTVL.

The chain joins TRBV20-1 to TRBJ1-2; 7 bases fit TRBD1. CDR3 length equals 11 residues. Per the germline V gene, CDR1 is DFQATT and CDR2 is SNEGSKA (reference sequence). Losses at the gene ends were 3 bases for V and 7 bases for J; bases not matched to a gene: 2. The CDR3 sequence: CSASDRVGYTF. The CDR3 nucleotides are TGCAGTGCTAGCGACAGGGTTGGCTACACCTTC.

This clone was recorded only once. J is TRBJ2-3 and V is TRBV7-9, with D perhaps matching TRBD1 (6 bases). The CDR3 loop spans 16 amino acids. Trimming shortened V by 6 bases and J by 1 base, and 17 bases separated the two germline ends. Germline V lookup: CDR1 SEHNR, CDR2 FQNEAQ (reference sequence). In nucleotides, the CDR3 is TGTGCCAGCAGGCCATCCCCGGGACAACGCACAGATACGCAGTATTTT. As protein: CASRPSPGQRTDTQYF.

The rearrangement uses TRBV9 and TRBJ2-7; 8 bases fit TRBD1. In germline, CDR1 is SGDLS, CDR2 YYNGEE. The CDR3 is 13 amino acids. Trimming took 3 bases from V and 5 from J; bases not matched to a gene: 4. The CDR3 sequence is CASSARGRDEQYF. The CDR3 nucleotides are TGTGCCAGCAGCGCCAGGGGGCGCGACGAGCAGTACTTC.

This clone was picked up one time. The gene calls are TRBV19 and TRBJ1-5, with 8 bases identical to TRBD1. CDR1 is LNHDA, CDR2 SQIVND, per germline (reference sequence). The CDR3 consists of 16 residues. Trimming at V came to 5 bases and at J to 5 bases, leaving 11 bases not matched to a gene. CDR3 nucleotides: TGTGCCAGTAGTTCCTCGACAGGGGCGGGAGATCAGCCCCAGCATTTT. This translates into CASSSSTGAGDQPQHF.

The chain combines TRBV6-1 with TRBJ2-6, with 7 bases that match TRBD1. This CDR3 comprises 17 residues. Germline CDR1 is MNHNS and CDR2 is SASEGT. Losses at the gene ends were 2 bases for V and 0 bases for J; bases not matched to a gene: 4. CDR3 protein: CASSENRGRSGANVLTF. As DNA, the CDR3 is TGTGCCAGCAGTGAAAACAGGGGACGCTCTGGGGCCAACGTCCTGACTTTC.

The chain couples TRBV30 to TRBJ1-5; tentatively, D is TRBD1 (6 bases). Germline assignment: CDR1 GTSNPN and CDR2 SVGIG (reference sequence). The CDR3 length is 17 residues. The germline V and J ends were trimmed by 0 bases and 4 bases, with 19 bases remaining between them. CDR3 in amino acids: CAWSVRGGGTTNQPQHF. CDR3 nucleotides: TGTGCCTGGAGTGTACGCGGGGGGGGCACAACGAATCAGCCCCAGCATTTT. The variable domain in full, completed from reference TRBV30 and TRBJ1-5, reads SQTIHQWPATLVQPVGSPLSLECTVEGTSNPNLYWYRQAAGRGLQLLFYSVGIGQISSEVPQNLSASRPQDRQFILSSKKLLLSDSGFYLCAWSVRGGGTTNQPQHFGDGTRLSIL.

This clone was detected a few times. V gene TRBV7-2 combines with J gene TRBJ2-7, with D possibly matching TRBD1 (5 bases). Between the trimmed V and J ends, which lost 1 base and 1 base, there was a span of 17 bases. Germline assignment: CDR1 SGHTA and CDR2 FQGNSA. This CDR3 has 17 amino acids. CDR3 DNA sequence: TGTGCCAGCAGCTTAGTTATGGGGCGACAGCTTTCCTACGAGCAGTACTTC. Its translation: CASSLVMGRQLSYEQYF.

This chain links TRBV28 with TRBJ2-7; 13 bases are shared with TRBD2. The ends lost 10 bases at V and 6 bases at J; junction bases unmatched: 12. The CDR3 length is 15 residues. CDR1 and CDR2 (germline): MDHEN, SYDVKM. The CDR3 region is CATQLAGGGLGEQYF. CDR3 DNA sequence: TGTGCCACCCAACTAGCGGGAGGGGGGTTGGGCGAGCAGTACTTC. The entire variable domain, with the rest obtained from reference TRBV28 and TRBJ2-7, is as follows: DVKVTQSSRYLVKRTGEKVFLECVQDMDHENMFWYRQDPGLGLRLIYFSYDVKMKEKGDIPEGYSVSREKKERFSLILESASTNQTSMYLCATQLAGGGLGEQYFGPGTRLTVT.

The genes are TRBV18 and TRBJ1-2; 8 bases fit TRBD1. There are 13 residues in the CDR3. V dropped 6 bases and J dropped 8; count of bases not matched to a gene: 8. Germline lookup yields CDR1 KGHSH and CDR2 LQKENI. CDR3 amino acids: CASSQTGEAGYTF. The CDR3 coding sequence is TGTGCCAGCTCTCAGACAGGGGAAGCGGGCTACACCTTC.

This sequence joins TRBV19 and TRBJ2-3, with D maybe TRBD2 (7 bases). Trimming shortened V by 2 bases and J by 6 bases, and 21 bases separated the two germline ends. Germline loops: CDR1 LNHDA, CDR2 SQIVND (reference sequence). There are 17 residues in the CDR3. CDR3: CASSIRSVGGAGDTQYF. The DNA for the CDR3 is TGTGCCAGTAGTATACGGTCCGTTGGGGGGGCCGGCGATACGCAGTATTTT.

The CDR3 DNA reads as TGTGCCAGCAGCCAAGATCGGGGCAGGGGGGAGACCCAGTACTTC. It yields the protein CASSQDRGRGETQYF. The chain employs TRBV4-2 and TRBJ2-5; 7 nucleotides line up with TRBD1. There are 15 residues in the CDR3. V lost 0 bases to trimming and J lost 5 bases; unmatched junction nucleotides: 6. Germline-derived CDR1 and CDR2 are LGHNA and YNFKEQ.

This clone was detected a few times. The chain couples TRBV6-6 to TRBJ1-1; the D is unclear. The CDR3 extends over 15 amino acids. The germline V and J ends were trimmed by 5 bases and 5 bases, with 18 bases remaining between them. The V gene's germline CDR1 is MNHNY and CDR2 SVGAGI (reference sequence). The CDR3 nucleotides read TGTGCCAGCAGTCGCCCCCGGGAGATCGGAACTGAAGCTTTCTTT. Protein product: CASSRPREIGTEAFF.

The rearrangement uses TRBV5-1 and TRBJ2-3; 10 bases agree with TRBD1. V dropped 3 bases and J dropped 1; count of bases not matched to a gene: 2. The CDR3 contains 15 residues. Germline V gives CDR1 SGHRS, CDR2 YFSETQ. CDR3 in amino acids: CASSSGQGGTDTQYF. The CDR3 DNA sequence: TGCGCCAGCAGCTCCGGACAGGGGGGCACAGATACGCAGTATTTT.